This TCR beta chain was sequenced in a study of tumor-infiltrating lymphocytes in primary liver carcinoma. Study overall: Staging of the tumors gave T1-T3 N0M0, with widths of roughly 4 to 10 cm. Study results and caveats: Only about 7.5-24% of top clones were detected in each of the five tumor regions.

Synthesis of TCR beta cDNA was carried out from about 500 ng total RNA with a constant-region primer. A slightly modified ARM-PCR protocol with three nested multiplex PCR rounds produced these TCR beta libraries. TRBV1-TRBV30 forward primers paired with a C-beta reverse primer drove the first two PCR rounds, about 9 cycles each. Each CDR3 protein gets one entry after TCRdb re-called the multiplex PCR reads with MiXCR. Of tens of thousands of distinct CDR3 sequences listed, about three quarters are singletons. Joint extraction of RNA and DNA used about 17-31 mg of bulk tissue that was unsorted. No treatment had been given to the patients, who were chronically infected with HBV. Histology found more than 75% viable tumor cells per sample. The sample holds many counts of this clonotype. Its antigen is unknown. Germline V gene data show CDR1 as SGHVS and CDR2 as FQNEAQ. CDR3 length: 13 residues. V was cut by 5 bases and J by 1 base, with 8 bases left in between.

This chain uses TRBV7-8 with TRBJ1-1; D may be TRBD1 (6 bases). The source of this sequence is a man aged 35 to 55 with primary liver carcinoma and hepatitis B virus infection. Material: liver tumor tissue from sampling region 2. Subset indicated: tumor region T2, inferior pole. The CDR3 coding sequence is TGTGCCAGCAGCCCCAGGGGGAACACTGAAGCTTTCTTT. Translated, it gives CASSPRGNTEAFF.